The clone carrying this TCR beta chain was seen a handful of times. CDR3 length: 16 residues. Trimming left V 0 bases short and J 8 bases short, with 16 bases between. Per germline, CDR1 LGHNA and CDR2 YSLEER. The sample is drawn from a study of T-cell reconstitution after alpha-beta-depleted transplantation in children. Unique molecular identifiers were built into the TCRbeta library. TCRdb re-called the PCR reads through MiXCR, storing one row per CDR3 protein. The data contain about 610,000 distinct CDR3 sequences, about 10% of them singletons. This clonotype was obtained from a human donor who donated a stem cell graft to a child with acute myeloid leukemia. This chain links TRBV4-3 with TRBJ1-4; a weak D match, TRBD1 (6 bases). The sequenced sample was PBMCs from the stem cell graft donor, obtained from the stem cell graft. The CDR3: CASSQDGRGIGEKLFF. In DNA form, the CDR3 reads TGCGCCAGCAGCCAAGATGGTAGGGGGATAGGCGAAAAACTGTTTTTT.